Sequencing of this TCR beta chain was carried out in a study of CD8+CD57+ T cells in acquired aplastic anemia. Study-level findings and limits: Researchers report that around 30 CD8+ CDR3 sequences appeared in both patients and controls. Simpson's diversity of CD8+ cells was not significantly different in patients compared with controls.

The TCR beta profiling, which covered VDJ combination and CDR3 sequence, was carried out using genomic DNA as the template. TCRdb called the reads again in MiXCR, with one record for every CDR3 protein. The sample consists of hundreds of thousands of distinct CDR3 sequences, just under 70% of them appearing once. This clonotype showed up just a few times. The target antigen is unknown. Trimming removed 5 bases from V and 5 bases from J; junction bases left unmatched: 20. There are 19 residues in the CDR3. CDR1 is SNHLY and CDR2 is FYNNEI in the germline V gene. Specimen: sorted CD4+, CD8+, or CD8+CD57+ T cells (not recorded which) from PBMCs. The receptor comes from a human donor in good health, serving as a control. V and J are TRBV2 and TRBJ1-2; 10 nucleotides match TRBD1. CDR3 coding DNA: TGTGCCAGCAGTTCTAACACGGACAGGGGGAACTCACTGGCTTATGGCTACACCTTC. Its protein product is CASSSNTDRGNSLAYGYTF.